The present TCR beta chain was sequenced within a study of T-cell memory formation after mild COVID-19. CDR1 is SEHNR and CDR2 is FQNEAQ in the germline V gene (reference sequence). V dropped 4 bases and J dropped 8; count of bases not matched to a gene: 11. The CDR3 spans 15 residues. After 5'RACE with constant-segment primers, TCR alpha and TCR beta cDNA libraries carrying sample barcodes and UMIs were obtained. TCRdb recomputed calls from the 5' RACE reads with MiXCR, one row per CDR3 protein. The sample yields some 70,000 distinct CDR3 sequences, 16% seen once. In this sample, this clonotype turned up a few times.

The TCR originated in an adult woman who had mild COVID-19 (a few samples of this study predate the infection). Cell type and time point are not known. This chain joins TRBV7-9 and TRBJ2-1; 7 nucleotides line up with TRBD1. The source material was PBMCs or a T cell subset sorted from them (not recorded which). The CDR3 protein is CASSSGTDYIDEQFF. The DNA of the CDR3 is TGTGCCAGCAGCTCTGGGACAGACTATATCGATGAGCAGTTCTTC.